A selection of T cell receptor beta chains follows, all from one sample in a study of cytomegalovirus exposure and HLA in healthy donors. TCRdb keeps only in-frame clones here, not all; method: immunoSEQ multiplex PCR. Of over 200,000 clones in the sample, around 80% were seen once. Input material: PBMCs. The receptors were sampled from a woman between 25 and 40 years old in good health and CMV-seropositive. The CDR3 runs from the conserved cysteine through the conserved F or W. The size of a clone is reported for some rows only, either as once, few or many, or as a class for expanded clones.

size	V	J	length	CDR3
few	TRBV6-1	TRBJ1-1	14	CASSEGSGRGRAFF
NA	TRBV29-1	TRBJ2-7	14	CSVSSGSGSYEQYF
NA	TRBV23-1	TRBJ2-4	15	CASSRVRDAENIQYF
NA	TRBV5-6	TRBJ1-2	15	CASSLKQVVRYGYTF
NA	TRBV4-3	TRBJ2-1	15	CASSQDSAQRDEQFF
NA	TRBV15	TRBJ2-1	15	CATSRDVASGREQFF
NA	TRBV5-6	TRBJ2-5	14	CASSFAEAGRRKYF
once	TRBV2	TRBJ2-5	11	CASGSSETQYF
NA	TRBV9	TRBJ1-2	13	CASTKTADRGYTF
NA	TRBV27	TRBJ1-1	13	CASSLSGLNEAFF
NA	TRBV4-3	TRBJ2-7	14	CASSPGGTAYEQYF
NA	TRBV19	TRBJ2-2	15	CASSRGGYNTGELFF
NA	TRBV5-1	TRBJ2-4	17	CASRLTLAEGVKNIQYF
NA	TRBV4-2	TRBJ1-2	15	CASSQKVGNWDGYTF
NA	TRBV5-1	TRBJ2-7	15	CASSLGAGEVYEQYF
NA	TRBV28	TRBJ1-2	14	CASSSSQGDYGYTF
NA	TRBV7-3	TRBJ2-1	15	CASSKTLVSFDEQFF
NA	TRBV7-6	TRBJ1-1	14	CASSLGEMNTEAFF
NA	TRBV2	TRBJ2-7	15	CASSDFGGQYYEQYF
NA	TRBV30	TRBJ2-3	14	CAWRLPGGTDTQYF
NA	TRBV28	TRBJ2-7	13	CASTSGQGGEQYF
NA	TRBV6-5	TRBJ1-3	13	CASSRDPRNTIYF
NA	TRBV6-6	TRBJ2-6	14	CASKRLSGANVLTF
NA	TRBV19	TRBJ2-5	13	CASSKDREETQYF
few	TRBV25-1	TRBJ1-1	13	CASWGGRNTEAFF
NA	TRBV9	TRBJ2-2	17	CASSYPRERANTGELFF